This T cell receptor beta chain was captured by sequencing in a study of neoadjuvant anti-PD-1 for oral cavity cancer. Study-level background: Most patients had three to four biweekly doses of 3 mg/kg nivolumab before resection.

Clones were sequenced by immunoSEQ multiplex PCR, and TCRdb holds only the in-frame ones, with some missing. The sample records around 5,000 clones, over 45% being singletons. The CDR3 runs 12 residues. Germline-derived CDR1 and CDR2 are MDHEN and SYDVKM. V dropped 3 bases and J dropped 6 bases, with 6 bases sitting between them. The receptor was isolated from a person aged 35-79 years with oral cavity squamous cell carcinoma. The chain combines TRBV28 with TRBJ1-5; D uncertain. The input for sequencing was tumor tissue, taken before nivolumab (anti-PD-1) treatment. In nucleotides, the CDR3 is TGTGCCAGCAGTTTGCTTAGTCAGCCCCAGCATTTT. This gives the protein CASSLLSQPQHF.